This TCR beta chain was recovered during a study of blood T cell repertoires in COVID-19. In the study overall: The United States, Italy and Spain provided the acute and convalescent COVID-19 samples.

Authors' processing steps: Amplification with reference gene primers provided the estimates of nucleated cell counts. Repertoires were generated with immunoSEQ multiplex PCR, while TCRdb's copy carries only in-frame clones and drops some. V and J calls and clone size are those listed in that table; D and trimming were worked out from the DNA. In the table there are some 150,000 clones, about 81% of which are singletons. This clone has a single count. Source material: peripheral blood. The source is a woman in her 70s with acute or convalescent COVID-19.

As DNA, the CDR3 is TGTGCCAGCAAAAGACAGTTTACAACCTTCTCCTACAATGAGCAGTTCTTC. This translates into CASKRQFTTFSYNEQFF. This chain connects TRBV7-2 to TRBJ2-1; tentatively, D is TRBD1 (5 bases). The germline V gene encodes CDR1 SGHTA and CDR2 FQGNSA. The CDR3 loop spans 17 amino acids. The V gene lost 7 bases and the J gene lost 0 bases, with 19 bases spanning the gap.